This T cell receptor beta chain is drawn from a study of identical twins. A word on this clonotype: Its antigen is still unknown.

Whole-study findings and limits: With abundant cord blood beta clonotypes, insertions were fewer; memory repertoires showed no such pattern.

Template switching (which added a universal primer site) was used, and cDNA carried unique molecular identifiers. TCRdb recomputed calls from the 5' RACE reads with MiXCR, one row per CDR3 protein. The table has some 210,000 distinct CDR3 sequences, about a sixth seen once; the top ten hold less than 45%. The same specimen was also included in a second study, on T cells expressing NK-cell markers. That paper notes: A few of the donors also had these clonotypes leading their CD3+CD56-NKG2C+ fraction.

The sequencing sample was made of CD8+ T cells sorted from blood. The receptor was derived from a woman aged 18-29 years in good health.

The CDR3 bases are TGTGCTAGTGCCCCCCTTCCACTATCCCGTTTAGCTAACTATGGCTACACCTTC. As protein: CASAPLPLSRLANYGYTF. The rearrangement joins TRBV12-5 to TRBJ1-2, with D unclear. V was shortened by 7 bases and J by 0 bases, with 24 bases between the two germline ends. CDR3 length: 18 amino acids. CDR1 is LGHNT and CDR2 is FRNRAP in the germline V gene.